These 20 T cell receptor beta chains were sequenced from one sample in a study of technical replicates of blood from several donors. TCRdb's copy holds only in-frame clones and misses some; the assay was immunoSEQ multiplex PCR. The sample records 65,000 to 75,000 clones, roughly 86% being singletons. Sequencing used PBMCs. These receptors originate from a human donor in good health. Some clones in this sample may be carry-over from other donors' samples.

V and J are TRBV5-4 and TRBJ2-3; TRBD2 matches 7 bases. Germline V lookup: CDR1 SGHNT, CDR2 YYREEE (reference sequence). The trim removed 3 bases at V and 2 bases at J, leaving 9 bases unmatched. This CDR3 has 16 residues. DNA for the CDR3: TGTGCCAGCAGCTCTCGCGTGGGAGGGTCCACAGATACGCAGTATTTT. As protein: CASSSRVGGSTDTQYF. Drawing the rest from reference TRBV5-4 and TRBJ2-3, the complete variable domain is ETGVTQSPTHLIKTRGQQVTLRCSSQSGHNTVSWYQQALGQGPQFIFQYYREEENGRGNFPPRFSGLQFPNYSSELNVNALELDDSALYLCASSSRVGGSTDTQYFGPGTRLTVL.

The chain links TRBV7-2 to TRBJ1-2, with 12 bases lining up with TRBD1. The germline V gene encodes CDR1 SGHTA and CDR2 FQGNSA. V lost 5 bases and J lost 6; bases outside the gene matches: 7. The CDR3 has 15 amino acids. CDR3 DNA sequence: TGTGCCAGCAGCGTCGGGACAGGGGGCTGGAATGGCTACACCTTC. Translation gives CASSVGTGGWNGYTF.

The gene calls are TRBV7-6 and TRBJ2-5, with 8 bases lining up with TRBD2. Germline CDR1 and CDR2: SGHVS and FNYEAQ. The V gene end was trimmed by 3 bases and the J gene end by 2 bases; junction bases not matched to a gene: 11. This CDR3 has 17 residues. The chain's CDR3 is CASSLFGGGTTQETQYF. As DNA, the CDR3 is TGTGCCAGCAGCTTGTTTGGCGGGGGGACGACTCAAGAGACCCAGTACTTC.

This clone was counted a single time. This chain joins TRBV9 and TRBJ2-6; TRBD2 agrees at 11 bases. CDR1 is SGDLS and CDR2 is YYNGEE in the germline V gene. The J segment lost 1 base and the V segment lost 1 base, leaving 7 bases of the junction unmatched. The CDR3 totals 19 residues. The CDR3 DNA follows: TGTGCCAGCAGCGTATGGGAGGGACTAGCGGTATCTGGGGCCAACGTCCTGACTTTC. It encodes CASSVWEGLAVSGANVLTF.

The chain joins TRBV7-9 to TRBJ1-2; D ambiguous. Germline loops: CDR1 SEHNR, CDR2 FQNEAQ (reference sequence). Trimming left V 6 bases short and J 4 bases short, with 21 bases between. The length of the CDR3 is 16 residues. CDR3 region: CASSHPRSQWAYGYTF. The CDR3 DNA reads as TGTGCCAGCAGTCACCCCCGTTCCCAGTGGGCCTATGGCTACACCTTC.

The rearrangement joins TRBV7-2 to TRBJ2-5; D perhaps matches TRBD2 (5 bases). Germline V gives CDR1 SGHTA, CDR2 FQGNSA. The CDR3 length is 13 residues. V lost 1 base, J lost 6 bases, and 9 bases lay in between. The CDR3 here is CASSLVGSQTQYF. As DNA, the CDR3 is TGTGCCAGCAGCTTAGTAGGGAGTCAGACCCAGTACTTC.

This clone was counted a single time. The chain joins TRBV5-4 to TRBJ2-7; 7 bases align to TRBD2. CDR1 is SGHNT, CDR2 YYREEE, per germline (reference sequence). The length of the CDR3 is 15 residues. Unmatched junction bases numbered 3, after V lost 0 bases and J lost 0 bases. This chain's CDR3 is CASSLDGGSSYEQYF. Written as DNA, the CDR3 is TGTGCCAGCAGCTTGGATGGCGGGAGCTCCTACGAGCAGTACTTC.

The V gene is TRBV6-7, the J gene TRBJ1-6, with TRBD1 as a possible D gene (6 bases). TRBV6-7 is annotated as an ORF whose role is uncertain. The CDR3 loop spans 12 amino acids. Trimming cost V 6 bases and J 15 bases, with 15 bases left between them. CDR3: CASSNKLRGLHF. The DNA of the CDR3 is TGTGCCAGCAGCAATAAACTCAGGGGCCTCCACTTT.

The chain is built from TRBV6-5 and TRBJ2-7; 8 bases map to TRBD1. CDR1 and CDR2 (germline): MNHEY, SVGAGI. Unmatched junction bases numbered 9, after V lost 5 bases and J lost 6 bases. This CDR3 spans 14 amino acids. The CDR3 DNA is TGTGCCAGCAGTCTCCGGGACAGGCCCTCCGAGCAGTACTTC. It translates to CASSLRDRPSEQYF.

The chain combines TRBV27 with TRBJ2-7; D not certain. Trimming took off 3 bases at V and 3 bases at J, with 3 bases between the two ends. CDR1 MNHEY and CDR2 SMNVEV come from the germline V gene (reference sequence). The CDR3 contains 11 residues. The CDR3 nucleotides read TGTGCCAGCAGTTTCGGCTACGAGCAGTACTTC. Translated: CASSFGYEQYF.

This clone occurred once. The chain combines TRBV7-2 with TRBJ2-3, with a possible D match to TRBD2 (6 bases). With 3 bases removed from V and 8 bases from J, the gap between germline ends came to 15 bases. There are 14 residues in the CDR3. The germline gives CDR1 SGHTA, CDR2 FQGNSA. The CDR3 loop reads CASSFISGDLTQYF. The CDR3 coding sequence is TGTGCCAGCAGCTTTATTTCGGGGGATCTTACGCAGTATTTT.

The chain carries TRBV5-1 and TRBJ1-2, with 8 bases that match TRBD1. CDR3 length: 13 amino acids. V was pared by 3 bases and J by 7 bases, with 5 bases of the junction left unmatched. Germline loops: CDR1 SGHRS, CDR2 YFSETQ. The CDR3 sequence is CASSSTGGLGYTF. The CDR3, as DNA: TGCGCCAGCAGCTCTACAGGGGGGCTTGGCTACACCTTC.

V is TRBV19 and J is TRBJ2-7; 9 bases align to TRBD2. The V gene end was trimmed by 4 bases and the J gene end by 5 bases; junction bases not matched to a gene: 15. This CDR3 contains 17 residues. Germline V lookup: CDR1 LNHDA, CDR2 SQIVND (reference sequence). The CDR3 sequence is CASSTLYASGGRDEQYF. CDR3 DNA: TGTGCCAGTAGTACACTTTACGCTTCCGGCGGGAGGGACGAGCAGTACTTC.

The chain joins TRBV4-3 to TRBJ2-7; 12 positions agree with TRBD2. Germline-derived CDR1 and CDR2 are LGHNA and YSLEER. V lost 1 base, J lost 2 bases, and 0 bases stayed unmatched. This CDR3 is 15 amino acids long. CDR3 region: CASSQGTSGTYEQYF. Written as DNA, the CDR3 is TGCGCCAGCAGCCAAGGGACTAGCGGGACCTACGAGCAGTACTTC.

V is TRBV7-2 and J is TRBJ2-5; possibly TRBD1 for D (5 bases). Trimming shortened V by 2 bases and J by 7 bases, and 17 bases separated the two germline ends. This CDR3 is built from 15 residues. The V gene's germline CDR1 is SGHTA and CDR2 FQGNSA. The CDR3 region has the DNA TGTGCCAGCAGCTTATTTGCTGGGTGGCAGGGGACCCAGTACTTC. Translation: CASSLFAGWQGTQYF.

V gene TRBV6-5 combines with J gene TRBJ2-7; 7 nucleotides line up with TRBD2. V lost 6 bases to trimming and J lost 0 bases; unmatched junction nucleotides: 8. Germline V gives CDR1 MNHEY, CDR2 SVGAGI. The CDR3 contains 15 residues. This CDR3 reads CASRRDYSSSYEQYF. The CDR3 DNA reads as TGTGCCAGCAGGAGGGACTATTCAAGCTCCTACGAGCAGTACTTC.

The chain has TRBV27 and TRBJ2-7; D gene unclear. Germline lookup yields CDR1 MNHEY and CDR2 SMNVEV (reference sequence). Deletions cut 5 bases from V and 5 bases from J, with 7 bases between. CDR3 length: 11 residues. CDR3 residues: CASSPSDEQYF. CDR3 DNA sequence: TGTGCCAGCAGTCCAAGCGACGAGCAGTACTTC.

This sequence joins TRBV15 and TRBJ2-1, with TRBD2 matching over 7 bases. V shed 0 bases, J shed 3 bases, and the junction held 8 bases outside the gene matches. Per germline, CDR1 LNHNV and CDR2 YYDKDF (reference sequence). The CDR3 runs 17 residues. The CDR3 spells CATSRDRSGGSYNEQFF. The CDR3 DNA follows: TGTGCCACCAGCAGAGACCGAAGTGGCGGGAGCTACAATGAGCAGTTCTTC. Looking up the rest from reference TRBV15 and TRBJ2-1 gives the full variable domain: DAMVIQNPRYQVTQFGKPVTLSCSQTLNHNVMYWYQQKSSQAPKLLFHYYDKDFNNEADTPDNFQSRRPNTSFCFLDIRSPGLGDTAMYLCATSRDRSGGSYNEQFFGPGTRLTVL.

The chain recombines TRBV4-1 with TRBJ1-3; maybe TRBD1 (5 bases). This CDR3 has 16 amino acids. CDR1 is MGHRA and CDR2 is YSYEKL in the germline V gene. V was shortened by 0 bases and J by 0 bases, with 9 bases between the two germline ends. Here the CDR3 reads CASSQDIGASGNTIYF. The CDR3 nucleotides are TGCGCCAGCAGCCAAGATATTGGGGCCTCTGGAAACACCATATATTTT.

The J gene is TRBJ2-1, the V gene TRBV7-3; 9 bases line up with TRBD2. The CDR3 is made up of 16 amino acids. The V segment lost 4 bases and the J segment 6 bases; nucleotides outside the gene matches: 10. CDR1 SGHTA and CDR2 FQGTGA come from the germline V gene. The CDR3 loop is CASSSGGLARVNEQFF. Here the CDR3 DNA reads TGTGCCAGCAGCTCAGGGGGACTAGCCCGAGTCAATGAGCAGTTCTTC. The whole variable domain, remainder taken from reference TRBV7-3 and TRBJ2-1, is GAGVSQTPSNKVTEKGKYVELRCDPISGHTALYWYRQSLGQGPEFLIYFQGTGAADDSGLPNDRFFAVRPEGSVSTLKIQRTERGDSAVYLCASSSGGLARVNEQFFGPGTRLTVL.